The 5 T cell receptor beta chains below all came from one sample that was sequenced in a study of blood T cell repertoires in COVID-19. Only in-frame clones appear in the TCRdb table, and some are missing; sequencing was by immunoSEQ multiplex PCR. In the table there are hundreds of thousands of clones, approximately 91% of which are singletons. Sample: peripheral blood. These receptors were obtained from a man between 60 and 70 years old who had recovered from COVID-19.

CDR3 nucleotide sequence: TGTGCCAGCAGCCAGGCGGGGGGGCAAGAGACCCAGTACTTC. Amino acids: CASSQAGGQETQYF. V usage is TRBV3-1 (or the pseudogene TRBV3-2) and J usage is TRBJ2-5; 9 nucleotides agree with TRBD2. Trimming took 3 bases from V and 2 from J; bases not matched to a gene: 1. CDR3 size: 14 residues. The germline gives CDR1 LGHDT, CDR2 YNNKEL (reference sequence).

V usage is TRBV7-3 and J usage is TRBJ1-1; perhaps TRBD1 as D (5 bases). V lost 4 bases to trimming and J lost 4 bases, with 13 bases between them. CDR3 size: 14 residues. The V gene's germline CDR1 is SGHTA and CDR2 FQGTGA. As DNA, the CDR3 is TGTGCCAGCAGCTCGCAGGGTGGGGTCACTGAAGCTTTCTTT. This sequence encodes CASSSQGGVTEAFF.

The V call is TRBV7-9, the J call TRBJ1-1; 8 nucleotides align to TRBD1. The CDR3 covers 16 residues. The J segment lost 4 bases and the V segment lost 5 bases, leaving 12 bases of the junction unmatched. Germline V gene sequence: CDR1 SEHNR, CDR2 FQNEAQ (reference sequence). CDR3 DNA sequence: TGTGCCAGCAGCCCAGGACAGGGAGAGGGGTCCACTGAAGCTTTCTTT. Its protein is CASSPGQGEGSTEAFF.

For this clone: In the same sample, other DNA sequences code for this CDR3. The rearrangement links TRBV5-1 to TRBJ2-7; D might be TRBD2 (6 bases). The germline gives CDR1 SGHRS, CDR2 YFSETQ. The ends were cut back, 0 bases at V and 1 base at J, with 11 bases in the middle. This CDR3 region has 15 residues. CDR3 in DNA: TGCGCCAGCAGCTTGGAGGGGACTGGATCCTACGAGCAGTACTTC. Amino acids: CASSLEGTGSYEQYF.

There are a few counts of this clone. The chain couples TRBV5-1 to TRBJ2-4, with a tentative D call TRBD2 (5 bases). Trimming removed 4 bases from V and 2 bases from J, with 10 bases in between. CDR1 SGHRS and CDR2 YFSETQ come from the germline V gene. The CDR3 has 14 residues. CDR3: CASSERATKNIQYF. CDR3 in DNA: TGCGCCAGCAGCGAGAGGGCGACCAAAAACATTCAGTACTTC.